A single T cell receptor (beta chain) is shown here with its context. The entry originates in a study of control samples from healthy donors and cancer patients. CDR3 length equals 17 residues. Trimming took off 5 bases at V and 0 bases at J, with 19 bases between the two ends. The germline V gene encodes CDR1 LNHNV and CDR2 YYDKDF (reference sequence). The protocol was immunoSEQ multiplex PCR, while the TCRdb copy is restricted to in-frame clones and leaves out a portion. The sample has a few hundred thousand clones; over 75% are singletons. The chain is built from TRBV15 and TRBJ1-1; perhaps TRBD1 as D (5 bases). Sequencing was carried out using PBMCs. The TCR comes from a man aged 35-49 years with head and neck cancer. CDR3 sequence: CATSLGTYVGVNTEAFF. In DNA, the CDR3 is TGTGCCACCAGCCTCGGGACTTACGTGGGGGTGAACACTGAAGCTTTCTTT.